This entry is about one T cell receptor (beta chain). Its antigen is unknown. TCRdb itself ran the 5' RACE reads through MiXCR, one entry per CDR3 protein. The table has fewer than 250,000 distinct CDR3 sequences, about 26% seen once. The sample belongs to a study of CD8 T cells in ankylosing spondylitis. The CDR3 sequence is 14 residues long. CDR1 and CDR2 (germline): DFQATT, SNEGSKA (reference sequence). With 3 bases clipped from V and 9 bases from J, the junction kept 13 bases outside the gene matches. Study-level points and caveats: Significant enrichment of disease-linked clones was reported in matched ankylosing spondylitis synovial fluid. CD8+ disease-linked clones were present at relatively low frequencies in blood.

This TCR was recovered from a male donor with ankylosing spondylitis or in good health (not recorded which). The rearrangement joins TRBV20-1 to TRBJ2-5; TRBD2 matches at 7 bases. Sequencing used blood, either unsorted or a sorted T cell fraction (not recorded which). The chain's CDR3 is CSASGGPSGLPQYF. Here the CDR3 DNA reads TGCAGTGCTAGTGGTGGGCCTAGCGGACTGCCCCAGTACTTC.